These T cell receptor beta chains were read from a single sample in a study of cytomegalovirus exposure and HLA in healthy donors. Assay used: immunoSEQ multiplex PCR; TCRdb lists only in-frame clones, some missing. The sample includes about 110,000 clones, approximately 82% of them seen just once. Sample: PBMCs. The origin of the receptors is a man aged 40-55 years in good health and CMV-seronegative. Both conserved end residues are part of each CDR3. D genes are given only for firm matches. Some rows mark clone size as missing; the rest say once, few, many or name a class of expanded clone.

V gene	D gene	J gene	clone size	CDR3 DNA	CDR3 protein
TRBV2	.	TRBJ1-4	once	TGTGCCACCATGGAGGACGCAACTAATGAAAAACTGTTTTTT	CATMEDATNEKLFF
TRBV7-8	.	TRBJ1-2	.	TGTGCCAGCAGCTACGGACCGGGATCTTATGGCTACACCTTC	CASSYGPGSYGYTF
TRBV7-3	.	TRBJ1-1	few	TGTGCCAGCAGCTCCGGGACACACACTGAAGCTTTCTTT	CASSSGTHTEAFF
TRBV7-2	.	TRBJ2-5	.	TGTGCCAGCAGCTCTGAGGGACTGCTGTACCAAGAGACCCAGTACTTC	CASSSEGLLYQETQYF
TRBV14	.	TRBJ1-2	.	TGTGCCAGCAGCCCCCACCTCACAGCAGCTAACTATGGCTACACCTTC	CASSPHLTAANYGYTF
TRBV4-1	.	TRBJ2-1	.	TGCGCCAGCAGCCAAGGGCGGGGCCGGCTTTCCTACAATGAGCAGTTCTTC	CASSQGRGRLSYNEQFF
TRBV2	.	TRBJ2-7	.	TGTGCCAGCAGGGACAGCTCCTACGAGCAGTACTTC	CASRDSSYEQYF
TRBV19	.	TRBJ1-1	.	TGTGCCAGCCTCCCTCCAGGGGTCGGTGGAAGAACTGAAGCTTTCTTT	CASLPPGVGGRTEAFF
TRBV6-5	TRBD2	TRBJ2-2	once	TGTGCCAGCCGATCCACTTGGGGGAGGGCCGGGGAGCTGTTTTTT	CASRSTWGRAGELFF
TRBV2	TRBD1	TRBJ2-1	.	TGTGCCAGCAGTGGACAGGGGGCAAAAGAGCAGTTCTTC	CASSGQGAKEQFF
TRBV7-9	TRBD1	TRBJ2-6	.	TGTGCCAGCAGCCGTCGGACAGGGCAGTCTGGGGCCAACGTCCTGACTTTC	CASSRRTGQSGANVLTF
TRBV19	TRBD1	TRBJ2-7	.	TGTGCCAGTAGTGCCCCGCGGACAGGGGAATTGAGGGAGCAGTACTTC	CASSAPRTGELREQYF
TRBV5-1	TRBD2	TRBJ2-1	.	TGCGCCAGCAGCAGGAGCGGGGGGGCCGTTGAGCAGTTCTTC	CASSRSGGAVEQFF
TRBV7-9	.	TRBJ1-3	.	TGTGCCAGCAGTCCTCCCCGGCGGATTGGAAACACCATATATTTT	CASSPPRRIGNTIYF
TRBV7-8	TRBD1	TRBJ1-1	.	TGTGCCAGCAGCTTAGCGACAGGGTTCACTGAAGCTTTCTTT	CASSLATGFTEAFF
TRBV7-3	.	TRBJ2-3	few	TGTGCCAGCAGCTTATTGGGCGGCGGGGATACGCAGTATTTT	CASSLLGGGDTQYF
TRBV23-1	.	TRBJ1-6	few	TGCGCCAGCAGTCACGGGAGGGGCTTCGGCTCACCCCTCCACTTT	CASSHGRGFGSPLHF
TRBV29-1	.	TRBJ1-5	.	TGCAGCGTTCGGGATGGCAATCAGCCCCAGCATTTT	CSVRDGNQPQHF
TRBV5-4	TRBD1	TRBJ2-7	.	TGTGCCAGCAGCTTGGTAGGGACAGGTCCCTACGAGCAGTACTTC	CASSLVGTGPYEQYF
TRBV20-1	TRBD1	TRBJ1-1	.	TGCAGTGCTAGTGGGGACAGGGACGCTTTCTTT	CSASGDRDAFF
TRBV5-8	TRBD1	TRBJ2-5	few	TGTGCCAGCAGCTCTCCGGGACAGGGGCTGGGAAGGGAGACCCAGTACTTC	CASSSPGQGLGRETQYF
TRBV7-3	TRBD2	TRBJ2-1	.	TGTGCCAGCAGCCCCCGCGGGGGGCCTTCCTACAATGAGCAGTTCTTC	CASSPRGGPSYNEQFF
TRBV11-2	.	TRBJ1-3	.	TGTGCCAGCAGCTTAGCTCGGGTTGGAAACACCATATATTTT	CASSLARVGNTIYF
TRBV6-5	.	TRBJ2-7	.	TGTGCCAGCACCACAGGGCTTGGCGCCTACGAGCAGTACTTC	CASTTGLGAYEQYF
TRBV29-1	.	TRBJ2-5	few	TGCAGTGGTGGGACTGGACAAGAGACCCAGTACTTC	CSGGTGQETQYF
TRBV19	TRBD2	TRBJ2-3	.	TGTGCCAGTAGTACTCTAGCGGGGGGGCCAGATACGCAGTATTTT	CASSTLAGGPDTQYF
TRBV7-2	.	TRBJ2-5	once	TGTGCCAGCAGCTTACCTCTGGGGGGTGTAGAGACCCAGTACTTC	CASSLPLGGVETQYF
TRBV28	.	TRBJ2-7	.	TGTGCCAGCAGTAGAACAGGAACCTCCTACGAGCAGTACTTC	CASSRTGTSYEQYF
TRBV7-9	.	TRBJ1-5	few	TGTTCCAGCACCGTAAAAAATCAGCCCCAGCATTTT	CSSTVKNQPQHF
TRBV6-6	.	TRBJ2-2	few	TGTGCCAGCCTGGGCCGGACGAACACCGGGGAGCTGTTTTTT	CASLGRTNTGELFF
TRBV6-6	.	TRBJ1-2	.	TGTGCCAGCACCACGCTGGGAAGCGGGGGCTACACCTTC	CASTTLGSGGYTF
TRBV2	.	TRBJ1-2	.	TGTGCCAGTGAGGACAGAAACTATGGCTACACCTTC	CASEDRNYGYTF
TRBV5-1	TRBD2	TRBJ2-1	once	TGCGCCAGCAGCTCGATGGTTAGCGGGGGTTACAATGAGCAGTTCTTC	CASSSMVSGGYNEQFF
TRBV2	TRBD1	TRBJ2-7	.	TGTGCCAGCAGTACGGGACAGGCCTCTGCCTACGAGCAGTACTTC	CASSTGQASAYEQYF
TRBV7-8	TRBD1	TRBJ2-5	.	TGTGCCAGCAGCACGCCCGGGACAGGGACCAATATGGGAGAGACCCAGTACTTC	CASSTPGTGTNMGETQYF
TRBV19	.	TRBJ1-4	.	TGTGCCAGTCGGGAGGGTGGTTCAACTAATGAAAAACTGTTTTTT	CASREGGSTNEKLFF
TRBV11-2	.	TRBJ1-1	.	TGTGCCAGCAGCTTCGGCAGGGCCACTGAAGCTTTCTTT	CASSFGRATEAFF
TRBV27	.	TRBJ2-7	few	TGTGCCAGCAGTTTTGAACAGGGTTTCGAGCAGTACTTC	CASSFEQGFEQYF
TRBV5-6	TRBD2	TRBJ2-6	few	TGTGCCAGCAGCTATGACGGGGGGACTGGGGCCAACGTCCTGACTTTC	CASSYDGGTGANVLTF
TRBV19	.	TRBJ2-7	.	TGTGCCAGTAGTATGGGCCAGGGCAACGAGCAGTACTTC	CASSMGQGNEQYF
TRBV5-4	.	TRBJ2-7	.	TGTGCCAGCAGCCCTTATAGAGGGGGTACTGGCGCGCAGTACTTC	CASSPYRGGTGAQYF
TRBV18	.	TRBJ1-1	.	TGTGCCAGCTCACTCCAGGAGAACACTGAAGCTTTCTTT	CASSLQENTEAFF
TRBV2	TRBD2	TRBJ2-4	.	TGTGCCAGCAATCGAGGCGGGGGAGCAGCCAAAAACATTCAGTACTTC	CASNRGGGAAKNIQYF
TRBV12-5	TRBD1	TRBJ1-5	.	TGTGCTAGTGCCGCCACAGGGGACGGGAATCAGCCCCAGCATTTT	CASAATGDGNQPQHF
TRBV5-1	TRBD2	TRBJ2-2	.	TGCGCCAGCCGCAAAAGCGGGGAGGCCGGGGAGCTGTTTTTT	CASRKSGEAGELFF
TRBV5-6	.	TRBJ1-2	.	TGTGCCAGCTTCAAGGGGGTTGACTATGGCTACACCTTC	CASFKGVDYGYTF
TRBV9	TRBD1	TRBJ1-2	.	TGTGCCAGCAGCTCCCGGACAGGGGCCTTCGGCTACACCTTC	CASSSRTGAFGYTF
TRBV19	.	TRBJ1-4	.	TGTGCCAGTACCTCATTTCGGGGGGCCGGTGAAAAACTGTTTTTT	CASTSFRGAGEKLFF
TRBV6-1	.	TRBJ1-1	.	TGTGCCAGCAGTGCCCGGCCACACCTAGACACTGAAGCTTTCTTT	CASSARPHLDTEAFF
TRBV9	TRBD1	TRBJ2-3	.	TGTGCCAGCAGCCCTCGACAGGGCCGGGGCACAGATACGCAGTATTTT	CASSPRQGRGTDTQYF
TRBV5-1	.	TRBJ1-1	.	TGCGCCAGCAGCTTGGAAGCGGTGAACACTGAAGCTTTCTTT	CASSLEAVNTEAFF